The source of this TCR beta chain is a study of T cell clones after liver transplantation. This clone was observed a single time. Sequenced by immunoSEQ multiplex PCR; TCRdb stores in-frame clones only, minus some. The top ten clones hold 2.8% of a sample with 70,000 to 95,000 clones, less than 90% of them seen once. The TCR originated in a human patient who received a liver transplant. Among the T cells, some may be from the graft donor. Sequenced material: CD4+ T cells from blood, taken at the 22-month timepoint.

The CDR3 loop is CASSLGGFAITEAFF. Here the CDR3 DNA reads TGTGCCAGCAGTTTAGGGGGGTTTGCTATCACTGAAGCTTTCTTT. V usage is TRBV28 and J usage is TRBJ1-1; TRBD1 is a possible D gene (5 bases). This CDR3 comprises 15 residues. Trimming pared 2 bases from V and 4 bases from J, leaving 14 bases between. Germline V CDR1 and CDR2: MDHEN, SYDVKM.